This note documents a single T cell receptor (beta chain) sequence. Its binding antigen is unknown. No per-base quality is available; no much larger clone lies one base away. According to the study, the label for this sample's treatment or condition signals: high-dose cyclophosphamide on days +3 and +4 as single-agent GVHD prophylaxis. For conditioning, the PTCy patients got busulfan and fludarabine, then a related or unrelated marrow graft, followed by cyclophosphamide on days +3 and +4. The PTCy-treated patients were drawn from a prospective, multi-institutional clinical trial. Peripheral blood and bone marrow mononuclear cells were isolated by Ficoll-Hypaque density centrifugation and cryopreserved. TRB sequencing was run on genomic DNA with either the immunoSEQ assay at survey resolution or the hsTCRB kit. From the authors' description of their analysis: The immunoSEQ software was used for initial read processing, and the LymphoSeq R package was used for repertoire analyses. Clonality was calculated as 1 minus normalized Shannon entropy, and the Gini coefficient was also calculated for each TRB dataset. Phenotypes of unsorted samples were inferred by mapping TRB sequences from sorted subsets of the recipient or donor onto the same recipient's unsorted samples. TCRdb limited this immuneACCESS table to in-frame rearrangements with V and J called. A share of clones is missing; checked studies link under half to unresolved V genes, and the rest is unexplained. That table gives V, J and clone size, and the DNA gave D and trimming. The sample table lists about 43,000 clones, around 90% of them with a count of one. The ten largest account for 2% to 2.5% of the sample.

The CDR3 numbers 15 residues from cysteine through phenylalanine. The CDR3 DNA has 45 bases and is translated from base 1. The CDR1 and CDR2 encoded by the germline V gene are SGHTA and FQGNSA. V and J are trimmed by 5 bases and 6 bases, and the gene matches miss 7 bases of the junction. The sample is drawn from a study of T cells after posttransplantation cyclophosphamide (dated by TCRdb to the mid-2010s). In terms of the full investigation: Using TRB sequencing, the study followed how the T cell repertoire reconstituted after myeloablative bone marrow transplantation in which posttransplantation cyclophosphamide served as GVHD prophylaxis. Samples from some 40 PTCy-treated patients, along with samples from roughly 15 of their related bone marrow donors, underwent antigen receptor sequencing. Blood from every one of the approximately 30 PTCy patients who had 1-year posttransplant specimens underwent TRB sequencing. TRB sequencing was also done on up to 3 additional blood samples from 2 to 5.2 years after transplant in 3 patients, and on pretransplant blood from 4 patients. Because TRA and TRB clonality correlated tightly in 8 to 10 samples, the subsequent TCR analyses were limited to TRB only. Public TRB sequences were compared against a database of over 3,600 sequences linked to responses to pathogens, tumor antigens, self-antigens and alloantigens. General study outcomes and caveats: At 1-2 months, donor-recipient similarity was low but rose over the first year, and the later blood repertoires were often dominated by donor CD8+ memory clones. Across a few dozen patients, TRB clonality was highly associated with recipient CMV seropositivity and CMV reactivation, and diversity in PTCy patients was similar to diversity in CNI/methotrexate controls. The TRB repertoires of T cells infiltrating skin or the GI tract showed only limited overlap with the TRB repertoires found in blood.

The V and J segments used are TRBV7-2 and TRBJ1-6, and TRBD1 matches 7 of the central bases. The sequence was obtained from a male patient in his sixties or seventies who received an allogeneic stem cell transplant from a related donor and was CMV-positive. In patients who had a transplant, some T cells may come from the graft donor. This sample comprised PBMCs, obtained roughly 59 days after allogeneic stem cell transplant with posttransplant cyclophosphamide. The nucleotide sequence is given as TGTGCCAGCAGCGCCCAGACAGGGTTTAATTCACCCCTCCACTTT. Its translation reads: CASSAQTGFNSPLHF. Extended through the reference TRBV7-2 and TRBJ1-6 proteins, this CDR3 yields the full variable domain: GAGVSQSPSNKVTEKGKDVELRCDPISGHTALYWYRQSLGQGLEFLIYFQGNSAPDKSGLPSDRFSAERTGGSVSTLTIQRTQQEDSAVYLCASSAQTGFNSPLHFGNGTRLTVT.